Listed below are T cell receptor beta chains from one sample, sequenced in a study of shared clonotypes between healthy human individuals. Assay: immunoSEQ multiplex PCR; the TCRdb copy retains only in-frame clones and omits some. The sample lists millions of clones, roughly 94% occurring once. Sequencing input: naive CD4+ T cells sorted from blood. The receptors derive from a man younger than 35 in good health. The conserved cysteine and the conserved F or W are not part of the CDR3 here. D genes are given only for firm matches.

V	J	length	D	CDR3
TRBV6-6	TRBJ2-7	12	NA	ASTERERGYEQY
TRBV30	TRBJ1-6	13	NA	AWSVQGPRVSPLH
TRBV11-2	TRBJ1-6	13	NA	ASSFRQEYNSPLH
TRBV27	TRBJ1-6	12	TRBD1	ASSDREGNSPLH
TRBV18	TRBJ1-1	11	NA	ASSPLANTEAF
TRBV18	TRBJ1-1	14	NA	ASSPPRGGMNTEAF
TRBV6-4	TRBJ2-2	13	TRBD2	ASRVGTSDTGELF
TRBV5-8	TRBJ2-7	12	NA	ASNPGDLVYEQY
TRBV28	TRBJ2-5	14	TRBD1	ASSPYRGVGQETQY
TRBV5-1	TRBJ2-4	16	NA	ASSFGDTQVLAKNIQY
TRBV10-2	TRBJ2-3	11	NA	ATRRSGNYTQY
TRBV19	TRBJ2-7	12	NA	ASSMNEWVYEQY
TRBV2	TRBJ1-6	9	NA	ASSEGSPLH
TRBV11-1	TRBJ2-7	9	NA	ASSQPLVQY
TRBV7-2	TRBJ1-6	11	TRBD1	ASSYRGSSPLH
TRBV2	TRBJ1-3	12	NA	ASRGLSSGNTIY
TRBV19	TRBJ1-2	11	NA	ASKPGYYYGYT
TRBV5-1	TRBJ2-7	11	NA	ASSLVAGYEQY
TRBV7-2	TRBJ2-2	13	NA	ASSPGSTVPGELF
TRBV6-1	TRBJ2-5	12	TRBD2	ASTGTRLQETQY
TRBV6-1	TRBJ1-1	13	NA	ASSEGGLGNTEAF
TRBV4-1	TRBJ2-3	10	NA	ASSQPVGTQY
TRBV5-4	TRBJ2-6	14	TRBD1	ASSLYQGAGANVLT
TRBV7-2	TRBJ2-7	16	TRBD2	ASSLVGAGGQLSYEQY
TRBV11-2	TRBJ1-1	16	NA	ASTNRQGWGVKWTEAF
TRBV19	TRBJ1-6	11	NA	ASRREAYSPLH
TRBV6-1	TRBJ2-1	13	TRBD1	ASSTGTGSGGEQF
TRBV5-1	TRBJ2-3	13	TRBD2	ASSLWDYNTDTQY
TRBV30	TRBJ2-1	9	NA	AWSRNNEQF
TRBV30	TRBJ2-5	10	NA	AWRNDLGTQY
TRBV9	TRBJ1-5	14	NA	ASSVARRRIDQPQH
TRBV4-1	TRBJ1-2	13	NA	ASSQLDGKNYGYT
TRBV6-1	TRBJ2-2	12	TRBD2	ALAAGAWTGELF
TRBV2	TRBJ1-1	9	NA	ASRNGVPAF
TRBV21-1	TRBJ2-7	12	NA	ASSPQDRDYEQY
TRBV27	TRBJ2-7	12	TRBD1	ASSPRRDSYEQY